This entry lists 26 T cell receptor beta chains sequenced from one sample in a study of early T cells in non-severe SARS-CoV-2 infection. One entry per CDR3 protein results from TCRdb running MiXCR on the 5' RACE reads. This table holds under 90,000 distinct CDR3 sequences, around 13% found once. Sequenced material: whole blood. The source is an adult who was a healthcare worker with PCR-confirmed SARS-CoV-2 infection or an uninfected control (not recorded which).

This clonotype was counted a few times. The genes are TRBV30 and TRBJ2-1; 10 nucleotides match TRBD2. V lost 4 bases to trimming and J lost 1 base; unmatched junction nucleotides: 4. CDR1 and CDR2 from the germline V gene are GTSNPN and SVGIG (reference sequence). This CDR3 region has 15 residues. As DNA, the CDR3 is TGTGCCTGGAAGGGACTAGCGAATTCCTACAATGAGCAGTTCTTC. Translated, it gives CAWKGLANSYNEQFF.

The chain joins TRBV20-1 to TRBJ2-3, with 8 bases matching TRBD2. Germline V gene data show CDR1 as DFQATT and CDR2 as SNEGSKA (reference sequence). The CDR3 length is 15 residues. V was clipped by 6 bases and J by 0 bases; unmatched bases: 8. This CDR3 reads CSARGQRGSTDTQYF. In DNA form, the CDR3 reads TGCAGTGCCCGTGGTCAGCGGGGGAGCACAGATACGCAGTATTTT.

This clonotype was seen a few times. The chain has TRBV10-3 and TRBJ2-1; unclear D gene. CDR1 is ENHRY, CDR2 SYGVKD, per germline. This CDR3 comprises 12 residues. V lost 4 bases and J lost 7, with 8 bases in between. Here the CDR3 DNA reads TGTGCCATCAGTGTAGTCGGGAATGAGCAGTTCTTC. It encodes CAISVVGNEQFF.

This chain uses TRBV6-2 or TRBV6-3 with TRBJ1-6, with 8 positions matching TRBD1. CDR1 is MNHEY and CDR2 is SVGEGT in the germline V gene. The trim removed 0 bases at V and 10 bases at J, leaving 5 bases unmatched. The CDR3 runs to 15 residues. In DNA form, the CDR3 reads TGTGCCAGCAGTTACTCAAGACAGGGGAGATCACCCCTCCACTTT. Protein: CASSYSRQGRSPLHF.

The table lists this clonotype with a few counts. The V gene is TRBV3-1, the J gene TRBJ2-2; TRBD2 might be the D (6 bases). Germline V lookup: CDR1 LGHDT, CDR2 YNNKEL (reference sequence). This CDR3 has 16 residues. V was pared by 1 base and J by 0 bases, with 9 bases between. The CDR3 loop reads CASSQALAANTGELFF. The CDR3 nucleotides read TGTGCCAGCAGCCAAGCACTAGCCGCGAACACCGGGGAGCTGTTTTTT.

The genes are TRBV30 and TRBJ2-7; D remains ambiguous. CDR3 length equals 12 residues. V lost 0 bases to trimming and J lost 2 bases, with 5 bases between them. Germline CDR1 reads GTSNPN; CDR2 reads SVGIG (reference sequence). CDR3 DNA: TGTGCCTGGAGTGTATGGCCCTACGAGCAGTACTTC. This gives the protein CAWSVWPYEQYF.

This clonotype was seen ten or more times. This chain joins TRBV25-1 and TRBJ2-7; D is undetermined. Germline V gene sequence: CDR1 MGHDK, CDR2 SYGVNS. The germline V and J ends were trimmed by 4 bases and 6 bases, with 16 bases remaining between them. CDR3 length equals 14 residues. CDR3 DNA: TGTGCCAGCAGTGGAGCGCTTACCCTCTCCGAGCAGTACTTC. This translates into CASSGALTLSEQYF.

This clonotype has a count of ten or more. CDR3 sequence (DNA): TGTGCCAGCAAAGGGGGGCGCAGGGAAAAACTGTTTTTT. Amino acids: CASKGGRREKLFF. V is TRBV12-3 or TRBV12-4 and J is TRBJ1-4, with a weak D call TRBD1 (6 bases). Deletions cut 7 bases from V and 8 bases from J, with 14 bases between. The CDR3 has 13 amino acids.

There are many counts of this clonotype. The chain recombines TRBV5-7 with TRBJ2-1; no reliable D call. TRBV5-7 is annotated as an ORF whose role is uncertain. V was clipped by 4 bases and J by 0 bases, with 32 bases between them. This CDR3 contains 22 residues. CDR3: CASSIWMWALFAISSSYNEQFF. The CDR3 region has the DNA TGTGCCAGCAGCATCTGGATGTGGGCCTTGTTCGCCATTTCGAGCTCCTACAATGAGCAGTTCTTC.

This clonotype was detected many times. The rearrangement uses TRBV29-1 and TRBJ2-5, with no clear D. V was shortened by 6 bases and J by 4 bases, with 15 bases between the two germline ends. This CDR3 is 13 amino acids long. Germline CDR1 is SQVTM and CDR2 is ANQGSEA. Here the CDR3 reads CSVAGLYGETQYF. The CDR3 bases are TGCAGCGTCGCCGGGCTCTACGGAGAGACCCAGTACTTC.

This clonotype occurred a few times. As DNA, the CDR3 is TGTGCCAGCAGGACTGGGGGTTCCTCGAGGACCCAGTACTTC. Protein product: CASRTGGSSRTQYF. V and J are TRBV2 and TRBJ2-5; either TRBD1 or TRBD2 may supply D (5 bases each). The CDR3 extends over 14 amino acids. Trimming stripped 6 bases from V and 7 bases from J, with 18 bases between. Germline V gene lookup returns CDR1 SNHLY and CDR2 FYNNEI. Based on the CDR3 plus reference TRBV2 and TRBJ2-5, the full variable domain is EPEVTQTPSHQVTQMGQEVILRCVPISNHLYFYWYRQILGQKVEFLVSFYNNEISEKSEIFDDQFSVERPDGSNFTLKIRSTKLEDSAMYFCASRTGGSSRTQYFGPGTRLLVL.

Here the CDR3 DNA reads TGTGCCAGCAGCGCGGGACTTGACACCGGGGAGCTGTTTTTT. Translated, it gives CASSAGLDTGELFF. V is TRBV9 and J is TRBJ2-2; D perhaps matches TRBD2 (6 bases). Germline V gene sequence: CDR1 SGDLS, CDR2 YYNGEE. This CDR3 region has 14 residues. Trimming cost V 3 bases and J 3 bases, with 9 bases left between them.

This clonotype was seen at least ten times. The J gene is TRBJ1-2, the V gene TRBV19; TRBD1 aligns across 9 bases. The CDR3 runs 15 residues. V shed 3 bases, J shed 2 bases, and the junction held 4 bases outside the gene matches. Germline V CDR1 and CDR2: LNHDA, SQIVND (reference sequence). The CDR3 DNA follows: TGTGCCAGTAGTATTCCGGGACAGGGCAACTATGGCTACACCTTC. This sequence encodes CASSIPGQGNYGYTF.

The V and J genes are TRBV19 and TRBJ2-4, with 10 bases that match TRBD2. V shed 4 bases and J 6 bases; nucleotides not matched to a gene: 12. This CDR3 has 17 amino acids. Looked up from germline, CDR1 is LNHDA and CDR2 is SQIVND (reference sequence). The CDR3 DNA follows: TGTGCCAGTAGTACCGGTCTAGCGGGAGTGGGCCGAAACATTCAGTACTTC. Translating it yields CASSTGLAGVGRNIQYF.

J is TRBJ1-4 and V is TRBV13, with D maybe TRBD1 (6 bases). This CDR3 has 14 amino acids. Looked up from germline, CDR1 is PRHDT and CDR2 is FYEKMQ (reference sequence). The germline V and J ends were trimmed by 5 bases and 4 bases, with 11 bases remaining between them. The CDR3 DNA follows: TGTGCCAGCAGCCGGCGGACAGTTAATGAAAAACTGTTTTTT. Translation gives CASSRRTVNEKLFF.

This rearrangement joins TRBV29-1 to TRBJ2-3, with 8 bases matching TRBD1. J gave up 4 bases and V 4 bases, and 7 bases lay outside the gene matches. The germline V gene has CDR1 SQVTM and CDR2 ANQGSEA. The CDR3 extends over 14 amino acids. The CDR3 loop is CSVGQGRPPDTQYF. In nucleotides, the CDR3 is TGCAGCGTTGGACAGGGGCGTCCCCCAGATACGCAGTATTTT.

At least ten counts were recorded for this clonotype. V gene TRBV20-1 combines with J gene TRBJ2-7; the D is unclear. The germline V gene encodes CDR1 DFQATT and CDR2 SNEGSKA (reference sequence). CDR3 length: 12 residues. Trimming removed 0 bases at V and 3 bases at J, with 6 bases between. The CDR3 nucleotides read TGCAGTGCTAGAGAATGGAGCTACGAGCAGTACTTC. Its translation: CSAREWSYEQYF.

In this sample, this clonotype turned up a few times. One base away lies a much larger clone, so this may be a sequencing read error. The chain uses TRBV2 and TRBJ1-6; 7 bases align to TRBD1. Germline CDR1 is SNHLY and CDR2 is FYNNEI. The V segment lost 5 bases and the J segment 4 bases; nucleotides outside the gene matches: 2. The CDR3 extends over 14 amino acids. CDR3: CASSSTGYNSPLHF. The CDR3 bases are TGTGCCAGCAGTTCGACAGGGTATAATTCACCCCTCCACTTT.

This clonotype was picked up a small number of times. The chain links TRBV20-1 to TRBJ1-2; no reliable D call. V lost 2 bases and J 4 bases, leaving 14 bases between the germline ends. There are 14 residues in the CDR3. Germline V CDR1 and CDR2: DFQATT, SNEGSKA (reference sequence). This CDR3 is CSARPPGGRYGYTF. In DNA, the CDR3 is TGCAGTGCTAGACCCCCGGGAGGGCGCTATGGCTACACCTTC.

This clonotype has just a few counts. J is TRBJ1-1 and V is TRBV12-3 or TRBV12-4, with 7 positions matching TRBD1. CDR3 length: 13 residues. With 8 bases clipped from V and 0 bases from J, the junction kept 3 bases outside the gene matches. The CDR3 DNA reads as TGTGCCAGCCGGGACAGCATGAACACTGAAGCTTTCTTT. It translates to CASRDSMNTEAFF.

The rearrangement links TRBV4-1 to TRBJ2-1; 13 positions match TRBD2. Trimming took 2 bases from V and 8 from J; bases not matched to a gene: 6. There are 16 residues in the CDR3. The V gene's germline CDR1 is MGHRA and CDR2 YSYEKL. The CDR3 here is CASSQKTSGGRDEQFF. As DNA, the CDR3 is TGCGCCAGCAGCCAAAAGACTAGCGGGGGGAGGGATGAGCAGTTCTTC.

This clonotype was picked up a small number of times. The rearrangement joins TRBV11-3 to TRBJ2-1; 9 bases line up with TRBD2. Germline trimming cut 5 bases from V and 8 bases from J; bases unmatched to any gene: 7. Per the germline V gene, CDR1 is SGHNT and CDR2 is YENEEA. This CDR3 spans 14 amino acids. CDR3 protein: CASSRGRARDEQFF. The CDR3 bases are TGTGCCAGCAGCCGCGGGAGGGCCAGGGATGAGCAGTTCTTC.

This clonotype was detected ten times or more. V gene TRBV5-1 combines with J gene TRBJ1-3; no definite D call. Per the germline V gene, CDR1 is SGHRS and CDR2 is YFSETQ. V lost 4 bases, J lost 2 bases, and 16 bases lay in between. The CDR3 contains 16 residues. CDR3 residues: CASSPQDPRTGNTIYF. In DNA form, the CDR3 reads TGCGCCAGCAGCCCTCAGGATCCGCGGACTGGAAACACCATATATTTT. The full variable domain, with the rest looked up from reference TRBV5-1 and TRBJ1-3, is KAGVTQTPRYLIKTRGQQVTLSCSPISGHRSVSWYQQTPGQGLQFLFEYFSETQRNKGNFPGRFSGRQFSNSRSEMNVSTLELGDSALYLCASSPQDPRTGNTIYFGEGSWLTVV.

Of note for this clonotype: Because it lacks the conserved phenylalanine or tryptophan at the end, this CDR3 is likely a read error. Written as DNA, the CDR3 is TGCGCCAGCAGACTAGACAGGGTGGTAATCACTGAAGCTTTCATT. Translating it yields CASRLDRVVITEAFI. J is TRBJ1-1 and V is TRBV5-1; TRBD1 aligns across 7 bases. With V trimmed by 5 bases and J by 4 bases, 11 bases remained unmatched. Looked up from germline, CDR1 is SGHRS and CDR2 is YFSETQ. The CDR3 totals 15 residues.

A few counts support this clonotype. The chain combines TRBV10-3 with TRBJ1-4; no clear D. This CDR3 has 12 amino acids. The V gene's germline CDR1 is ENHRY and CDR2 SYGVKD. The V gene lost 3 bases and the J gene lost 5 bases, with 4 bases spanning the gap. The CDR3 loop is CAISERNEKLFF. CDR3 bases: TGTGCCATCAGTGAAAGGAATGAAAAACTGTTTTTT.

This clonotype was counted between two and nine times. V and J are TRBV28 and TRBJ1-5; D may be TRBD1 (6 bases). Germline V gene sequence: CDR1 MDHEN, CDR2 SYDVKM. This CDR3 contains 15 residues. The ends were cut back, 6 bases at V and 4 bases at J, with 16 bases in the middle. CDR3 bases: TGTGCCAGCAGCGTGATGACAGGCGGGAATCAGCCCCAGCATTTT. Residues: CASSVMTGGNQPQHF.